The present TCR beta chain was sequenced within a study of graft-versus-host responses after intestinal transplantation. Background on the study: Each of the recipients got a multivisceral, liver-intestinal, or isolated intestinal transplant.

Generated by immunoSEQ multiplex PCR, the TCRdb table keeps only in-frame clones and is missing some. The sample includes about 100,000 clones, about 90% of them seen just once. Germline-derived CDR1 and CDR2 are MDHEN and SYDVKM. CDR3 length equals 15 residues. V lost 2 bases and J lost 5, with 10 bases in between. The sample holds one count of this clone. Antigen unknown. The rearrangement joins TRBV28 to TRBJ1-6, with a tentative D call TRBD1 (6 bases). Material: unstimulated CD4+ T cells sorted from spleen or lymph node cells, obtained before transplant. This sequence was found in a human donor who was the organ donor for an intestinal transplant. The CDR3 coding sequence is TGTGCCAGCAGTTTAATTCAGGGGAATAATTCACCCCTCCACTTT. Translating it yields CASSLIQGNNSPLHF. The whole variable domain, remainder taken from reference TRBV28 and TRBJ1-6, is DVKVTQSSRYLVKRTGEKVFLECVQDMDHENMFWYRQDPGLGLRLIYFSYDVKMKEKGDIPEGYSVSREKKERFSLILESASTNQTSMYLCASSLIQGNNSPLHFGNGTRLTVT.